A selection of T cell receptor beta chains follows, all from one sample in a study of blood T cell repertoires in COVID-19. Sequencing was performed with immunoSEQ multiplex PCR; in TCRdb, only in-frame clones are kept and a portion is missing. Of some 150,000 clones listed, over 75% are singletons. Sequencing used peripheral blood. These receptors originate from a human donor in a cohort sampled during active COVID-19. The CDR3 runs from the conserved cysteine through the conserved F or W.

v_call cdr3_aa
TRBV29-1 CSVLGRRSSYNEQFF
TRBV19 CASSRGYYGYTF
TRBV30 CAWRGAGGAFF
TRBV5-5 CASSLSPSGRSVEQFF
TRBV28 CASSLFRAGPTEAFF
TRBV19 CASSMSTGAGSPLHF
TRBV21-1 CASSKGGGEAKNIQYF
TRBV2 CASSFTGVGQPQHF
TRBV13 CASSFSGRGSYNEQFF
TRBV5-6 CASSLVSGVVQGYTF
TRBV19 CASSRSGTGGNYGYTF
TRBV20-1 CSASPNSEQFF
TRBV15 CATSRTFDRDGYTF
TRBV2 CASSVGTISYEQYF
TRBV9 CASSLVRLAGDNEQFF
TRBV7-2 CASSLAGPSYNEQFF
TRBV7-2 CASSLLLAYEQYF
TRBV3-1/TRBV3-2 CATRCATNEKLFF
TRBV5-6 CASSHRVAETQYF
TRBV27 CASSYLPGELFF
TRBV5-1 CASSLGTSGIPDTQYF
TRBV6-5 CASSYSAGGQQETQYF
TRBV19 CASSIGGQNSYNEQFF
TRBV5-4 CASSLRTGENYGYTF
TRBV5-5 CASSLTGDGYSGANVLTF
TRBV18 CASSPSGATEAFF
TRBV4-1 CASSLFTSGGLDEQYF
TRBV7-2 CASSSRWTVNTEAFF
TRBV11-3 CASSLGGTNTEAFF
TRBV19 CASTRQGFSYNEQFF
TRBV12-3/TRBV12-4 CASSWWPGELFF
TRBV4-2 CASSQEGGGNTGELFF
TRBV5-1 CASSLASGEDTQYF
TRBV4-3 CASSQEGGYEQYF
TRBV3-1/TRBV3-2 CASSSVRGGGYTF
TRBV7-2 CASSRRDSSYNEQFF
TRBV29-1 CSGQDRVNTEAFF
TRBV2 CATRRSNRGNTEAFF
TRBV24-1 CATSDSRQEYGYTF
TRBV9 CASSATIAGPANEQFF
TRBV20-1 CSASRGGASYEQYF
TRBV5-1 CASSWVTGTGELFF
TRBV7-9 CASSPQEREENTGELFF
TRBV25-1 CASRETDNTGELFF
TRBV18 CASSPITRTEAFF
TRBV7-9 CASSPVGGGLMNTEAFF
TRBV7-9 CASSSSNTEAFF
TRBV27 CASSSGTGIPSGANVLTF
TRBV9 CASTSGGLSNTGELFF
TRBV29-1 CSVTGGGTEAFF
TRBV10-1 CASSFDPGRNEQFF
TRBV14 CASSQDGSAGADTQYF
TRBV5-1 CASSPGGSGNTIYF
TRBV19 CASSPPGLGRYYNEQFF
TRBV3-1/TRBV3-2 CASSQGLAGRGQNIQYF
TRBV4-1 CASSLTSGSTYNEQFF
TRBV5-5 CASSGRGTDTQYF